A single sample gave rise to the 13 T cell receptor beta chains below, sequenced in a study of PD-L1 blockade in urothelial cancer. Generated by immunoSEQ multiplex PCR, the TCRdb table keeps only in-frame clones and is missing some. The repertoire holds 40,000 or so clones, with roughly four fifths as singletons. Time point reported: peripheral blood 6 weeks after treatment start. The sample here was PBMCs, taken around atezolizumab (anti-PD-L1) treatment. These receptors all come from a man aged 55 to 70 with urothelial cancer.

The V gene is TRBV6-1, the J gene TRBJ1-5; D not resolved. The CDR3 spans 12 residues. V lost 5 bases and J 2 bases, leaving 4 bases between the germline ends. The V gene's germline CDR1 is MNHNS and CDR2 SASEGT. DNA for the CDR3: TGTGCCAGCAGTCCAGGCAATCAGCCCCAGCATTTT. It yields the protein CASSPGNQPQHF.

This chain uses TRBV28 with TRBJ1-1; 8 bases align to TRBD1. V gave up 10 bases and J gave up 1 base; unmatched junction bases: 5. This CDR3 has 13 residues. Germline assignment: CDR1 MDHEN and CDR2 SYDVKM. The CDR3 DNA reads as TGTGCCATCGAGACAGGGGAGAACACTGAAGCTTTCTTT. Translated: CAIETGENTEAFF.

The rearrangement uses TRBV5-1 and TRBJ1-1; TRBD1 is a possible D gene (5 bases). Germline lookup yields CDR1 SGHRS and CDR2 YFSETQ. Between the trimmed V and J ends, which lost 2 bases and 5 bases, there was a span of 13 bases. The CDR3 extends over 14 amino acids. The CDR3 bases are TGCGCCAGCAGCTTAGGACAAATGGGGACTGAAGCTTTCTTT. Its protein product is CASSLGQMGTEAFF.

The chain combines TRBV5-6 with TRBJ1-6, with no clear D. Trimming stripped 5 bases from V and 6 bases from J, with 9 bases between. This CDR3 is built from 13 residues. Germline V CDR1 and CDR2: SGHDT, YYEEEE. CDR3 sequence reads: CASRRDRNSPLHF. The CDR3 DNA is TGTGCCAGCAGGCGGGATCGTAATTCACCCCTCCACTTT.

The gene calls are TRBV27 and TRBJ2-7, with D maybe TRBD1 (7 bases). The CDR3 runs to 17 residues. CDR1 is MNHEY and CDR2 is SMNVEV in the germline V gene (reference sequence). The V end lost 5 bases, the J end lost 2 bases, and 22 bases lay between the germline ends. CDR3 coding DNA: TGTGCCAGCAGTACAGGGGTAGGACGGGAGAGGGCCTACGAGCAGTACTTC. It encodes CASSTGVGRERAYEQYF.

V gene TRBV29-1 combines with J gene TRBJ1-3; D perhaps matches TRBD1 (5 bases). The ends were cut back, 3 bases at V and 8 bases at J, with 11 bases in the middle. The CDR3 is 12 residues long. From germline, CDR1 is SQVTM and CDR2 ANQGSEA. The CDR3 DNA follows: TGCAGCGTTGAGGACAAACTGGACACCATATATTTT. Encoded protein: CSVEDKLDTIYF.

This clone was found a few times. The CDR3: CASTPSSGSGKNIQYF. Here the CDR3 DNA reads TGTGCCAGCACCCCCTCAAGCGGGAGTGGGAAAAACATTCAGTACTTC. The chain has TRBV28 and TRBJ2-4; 8 nucleotides line up with TRBD2. V lost 7 bases and J lost 4; bases outside the gene matches: 12. The CDR3 is made up of 16 amino acids. Germline CDR1 and CDR2: MDHEN and SYDVKM.

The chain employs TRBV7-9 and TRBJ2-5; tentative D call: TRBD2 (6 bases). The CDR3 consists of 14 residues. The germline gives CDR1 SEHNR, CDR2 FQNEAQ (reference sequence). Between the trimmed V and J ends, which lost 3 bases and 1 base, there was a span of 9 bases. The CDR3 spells CASSFGGSQETQYF. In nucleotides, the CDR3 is TGTGCCAGCAGCTTTGGGGGGAGCCAAGAGACCCAGTACTTC.

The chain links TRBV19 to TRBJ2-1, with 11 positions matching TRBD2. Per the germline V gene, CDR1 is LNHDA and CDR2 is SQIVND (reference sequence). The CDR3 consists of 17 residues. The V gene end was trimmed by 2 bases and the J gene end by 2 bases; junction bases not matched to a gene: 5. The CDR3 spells CASSIRGLADPYNEQFF. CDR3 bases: TGTGCCAGTAGTATAAGGGGACTAGCGGATCCCTACAATGAGCAGTTCTTC.

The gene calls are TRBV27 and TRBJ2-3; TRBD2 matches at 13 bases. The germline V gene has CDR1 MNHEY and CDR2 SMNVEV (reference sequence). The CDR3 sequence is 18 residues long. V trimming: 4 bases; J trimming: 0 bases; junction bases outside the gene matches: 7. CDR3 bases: TGTGCCAGCAGTTCTCAACTAGCGGGGGGGTTTAGCACAGATACGCAGTATTTT. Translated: CASSSQLAGGFSTDTQYF.

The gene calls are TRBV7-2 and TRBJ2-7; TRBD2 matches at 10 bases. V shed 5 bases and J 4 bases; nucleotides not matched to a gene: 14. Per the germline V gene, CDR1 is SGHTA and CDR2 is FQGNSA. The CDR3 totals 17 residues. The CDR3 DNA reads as TGTGCCAGCAGCACATACTCTAGCGGGAGTACGATTTACGAGCAGTACTTC. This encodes CASSTYSSGSTIYEQYF.

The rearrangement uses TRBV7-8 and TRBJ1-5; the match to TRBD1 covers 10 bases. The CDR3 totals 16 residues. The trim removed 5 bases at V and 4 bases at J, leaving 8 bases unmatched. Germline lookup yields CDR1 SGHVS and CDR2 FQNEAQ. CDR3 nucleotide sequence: TGTGCCAGCAGCCGAGGGGACAGGGGAATAAATCAGCCCCAGCATTTT. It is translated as CASSRGDRGINQPQHF.

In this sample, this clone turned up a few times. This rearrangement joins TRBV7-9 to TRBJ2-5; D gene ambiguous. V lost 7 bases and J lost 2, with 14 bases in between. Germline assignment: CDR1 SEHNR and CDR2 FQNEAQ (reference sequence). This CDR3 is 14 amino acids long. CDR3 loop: CASTQASTQETQYF. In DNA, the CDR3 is TGTGCCAGCACCCAGGCAAGCACACAAGAGACCCAGTACTTC. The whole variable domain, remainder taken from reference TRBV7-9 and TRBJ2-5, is DTGVSQNPRHKITKRGQNVTFRCDPISEHNRLYWYRQTLGQGPEFLTYFQNEAQLEKSRLLSDRFSAERPKGSFSTLEIQRTEQGDSAMYLCASTQASTQETQYFGPGTRLLVL.